The 23 T cell receptor beta chains below were found in one sample sequenced in a study of CD8+ T cells in alopecia areata. After isolation, RNA underwent reverse transcription to generate cDNA as the sequencing template. Clones were read by immunoSEQ multiplex PCR, and TCRdb kept only the in-frame ones, dropping some. The table lists approximately 210,000 clones, around 66% of them singletons. Treatment in this sample: oral pan-JAK inhibitor, 5-10 mg twice daily. The source material was CD4+ T cells sorted from blood, sampled at week 4, from a patient treated with tofacitinib. Receptors were obtained from a human donor with alopecia areata.

Turning to this clone: Other DNA sequences from this sample encode an identical CDR3 as well. The V gene is TRBV30, the J gene TRBJ2-3; D remains unclear. The V gene lost 0 bases and the J gene lost 5 bases, with 3 bases spanning the gap. In germline, CDR1 is GTSNPN, CDR2 SVGIG (reference sequence). This CDR3 region has 11 residues. The CDR3 protein is CAWSVGDTQYF. The CDR3 region has the DNA TGTGCCTGGAGTGTAGGAGATACGCAGTATTTT.

The chain combines TRBV14 with TRBJ2-5; 7 nucleotides align to TRBD2. The CDR3 sequence is 16 residues long. Germline V gives CDR1 SGHDN, CDR2 FVKESK. V shed 4 bases, J shed 5 bases, and the junction held 13 bases outside the gene matches. In DNA form, the CDR3 reads TGTGCCAGCAGCCCTCTAAGGCGGGGGTTCACGGAGACCCAGTACTTC. It codes for CASSPLRRGFTETQYF. Drawing the rest from reference TRBV14 and TRBJ2-5, the complete variable domain is EAGVTQFPSHSVIEKGQTVTLRCDPISGHDNLYWYRRVMGKEIKFLLHFVKESKQDESGMPNNRFLAERTGGTYSTLKVQPAELEDSGVYFCASSPLRRGFTETQYFGPGTRLLVL.

The chain's CDR3 is CASSPGTSGVFEQYF. CDR3 coding DNA: TGTGCCAGCAGCCCTGGGACTAGCGGGGTCTTCGAGCAGTACTTC. This chain joins TRBV2 and TRBJ2-7; 13 bases align to TRBD2. V shed 6 bases, J shed 6 bases, and the junction held 8 bases outside the gene matches. The CDR3 contains 15 residues. Germline V gene data show CDR1 as SNHLY and CDR2 as FYNNEI.

The rearrangement joins TRBV30 to TRBJ2-3; D is ambiguous. V gave up 3 bases and J gave up 0 bases, with 4 bases separating them. The CDR3 totals 12 residues. Per germline, CDR1 GTSNPN and CDR2 SVGIG (reference sequence). The CDR3 reads CAWRESTDTQYF. CDR3 DNA: TGTGCCTGGAGGGAGAGCACAGATACGCAGTATTTT.

The count of this clone is one. The gene calls are TRBV6-5 and TRBJ2-1; 8 bases are shared with TRBD1. Trimming took 6 bases from V and 15 from J; bases not matched to a gene: 10. The CDR3 covers 12 residues. The germline V gene encodes CDR1 MNHEY and CDR2 SVGAGI. Here the CDR3 reads CASSSPGTGGFF. In nucleotides, the CDR3 is TGTGCCAGCAGCTCTCCCGGTACAGGGGGGTTCTTC.

The J gene is TRBJ1-2, the V gene TRBV30; D gene ambiguous. Trimming took 0 bases from V and 4 from J, leaving 6 bases between them. Looked up from germline, CDR1 is GTSNPN and CDR2 is SVGIG (reference sequence). The CDR3 has 12 amino acids. In nucleotides, the CDR3 is TGTGCCTGGAGTGTAACTGCCTATGGCTACACCTTC. Its translation is CAWSVTAYGYTF.

The rearrangement joins TRBV11-2 to TRBJ2-2; D not certain. Germline V gives CDR1 SGHAT, CDR2 FQNNGV. V lost 5 bases and J lost 4, with 17 bases in between. This CDR3 is 16 amino acids long. The CDR3, as DNA: TGTGCCAGCAGCACCCGACCCGCCGGCGGCACCGGGGAGCTGTTTTTT. Amino acids: CASSTRPAGGTGELFF.

The chain is built from TRBV19 and TRBJ1-4; 7 nucleotides match TRBD1. Germline-derived CDR1 and CDR2 are LNHDA and SQIVND (reference sequence). The V and J ends lost 5 bases and 6 bases, in that order; junction bases with no gene match: 9. The CDR3 has 15 residues. CDR3 nucleotides: TGTGCCAGTAGTGCGACCGGGACAGCGTATGAAAAACTGTTTTTT. Translation gives CASSATGTAYEKLFF.

This clone was observed once. The chain is built from TRBV7-2 and TRBJ2-7; no definite D call. Looked up from germline, CDR1 is SGHTA and CDR2 is FQGNSA. Trimming removed 5 bases at V and 2 bases at J, with 10 bases between. The CDR3 totals 13 residues. As DNA, the CDR3 is TGTGCCAGCAGCCTCAATTACGCCTACGAGCAGTACTTC. Its protein product is CASSLNYAYEQYF.

This clone was seen only once. Other DNA sequences in this specimen translate into the identical CDR3. The chain combines TRBV27 with TRBJ2-1; 11 bases match TRBD2. Germline assignment: CDR1 MNHEY and CDR2 SMNVEV (reference sequence). V was pared by 5 bases and J by 4 bases, with 4 bases of the junction left unmatched. The CDR3 loop spans 15 amino acids. CDR3: CASSLAGGPYNEQFF. CDR3 bases: TGTGCCAGCAGTCTAGCGGGGGGTCCTTACAATGAGCAGTTCTTC.

The chain recombines TRBV7-9 with TRBJ1-1; the D gene is possibly TRBD1 (5 bases). From germline, CDR1 is SEHNR and CDR2 FQNEAQ (reference sequence). The CDR3 totals 14 residues. With 4 bases removed from V and 0 bases from J, the gap between germline ends came to 9 bases. CDR3: CASSWGGLNTEAFF. CDR3 DNA sequence: TGTGCCAGCAGCTGGGGCGGATTGAACACTGAAGCTTTCTTT.

This clone was recorded a few times. V is TRBV28 and J is TRBJ2-7; 8 positions match TRBD1. There are 15 residues in the CDR3. Per germline, CDR1 MDHEN and CDR2 SYDVKM. V was pared by 3 bases and J by 4 bases, with 8 bases of the junction left unmatched. This CDR3 is CASSFTGQGRYEQYF. CDR3 DNA sequence: TGTGCCAGCAGTTTCACTGGACAGGGTCGGTACGAGCAGTACTTC.

DNA for the CDR3: TGTGCCAGCACCTTAGCGGGACCTCCCTACGAGCAGTACTTC. It is translated as CASTLAGPPYEQYF. The chain employs TRBV6-6 and TRBJ2-7, with TRBD2 matching over 8 bases. After removal of 7 bases from V and 2 bases from J, the junction contained 7 bases not matched to a gene. The CDR3 covers 14 residues. The germline CDR1 and CDR2 sequences are MNHNY and SVGAGI (reference sequence).

The CDR3, as DNA: TGTGCCAGCAGCCCGGACTGGCAAGAGACCCAGTACTTC. Translating gives CASSPDWQETQYF. The chain uses TRBV7-2 and TRBJ2-5; TRBD2 might be the D (5 bases). This CDR3 comprises 13 residues. V was cut by 5 bases and J by 2 bases, with 9 bases left in between. Germline V lookup: CDR1 SGHTA, CDR2 FQGNSA.

V is TRBV15 and J is TRBJ2-4, with 11 bases that match TRBD2. Germline loops: CDR1 LNHNV, CDR2 YYDKDF (reference sequence). This CDR3 has 16 residues. V gave up 4 bases and J gave up 4 bases; unmatched junction bases: 6. The CDR3 sequence: CATSKGLADLKNIQYF. CDR3 DNA sequence: TGTGCCACCAGCAAGGGACTAGCGGACCTAAAAAACATTCAGTACTTC.

The V gene is TRBV30, the J gene TRBJ2-2; either TRBD1 or TRBD2 may fit D (7 bases each). V lost 3 bases to trimming and J lost 5 bases, with 19 bases between them. The CDR3 contains 16 residues. CDR1 and CDR2 from the germline V gene are GTSNPN and SVGIG (reference sequence). The DNA for the CDR3 is TGTGCCTGGAGATCCCCAGGGGGGGGAACAACCGGGGAGCTGTTTTTT. This codes for CAWRSPGGGTTGELFF.

V usage is TRBV4-1 and J usage is TRBJ2-5, with 10 bases lining up with TRBD1. Germline assignment: CDR1 MGHRA and CDR2 YSYEKL. The CDR3 has 15 amino acids. Unmatched junction bases numbered 4, after V lost 4 bases and J lost 2 bases. The CDR3 nucleotides read TGCGCCAGCAGCCCAGGGGACAGGGGACAAGAGACCCAGTACTTC. This encodes CASSPGDRGQETQYF.

This clone was found once. The V call is TRBV29-1, the J call TRBJ2-7; 8 nucleotides line up with TRBD2. The J segment lost 5 bases and the V segment lost 4 bases, leaving 4 bases of the junction unmatched. Germline V lookup: CDR1 SQVTM, CDR2 ANQGSEA. This CDR3 contains 12 residues. The CDR3 DNA sequence: TGCAGCGTTGGCGTGACTAGCGACGAGCAGTACTTC. Amino acids: CSVGVTSDEQYF.

The chain joins TRBV5-6 to TRBJ2-7; no definite D call. Trimming removed 7 bases at V and 5 bases at J, with 13 bases between. CDR1 is SGHDT and CDR2 is YYEEEE in the germline V gene. The CDR3 covers 12 residues. DNA of the CDR3: TGTGCCAGCGGCCTCCATGCAAACGAGCAGTACTTC. As protein: CASGLHANEQYF.

This clone appeared once. V and J are TRBV19 and TRBJ2-3, with D possibly being TRBD2 (6 bases). The CDR3 is 15 residues long. V was clipped by 6 bases and J by 2 bases, with 15 bases between them. CDR1 is LNHDA and CDR2 is SQIVND in the germline V gene (reference sequence). CDR3 in DNA: TGTGCCAGTAGAAGTCCAGGGACTTCCACAGATACGCAGTATTTT. Its protein product is CASRSPGTSTDTQYF.

The V and J genes are TRBV27 and TRBJ2-7; D might be TRBD1 (5 bases). Looked up from germline, CDR1 is MNHEY and CDR2 is SMNVEV (reference sequence). CDR3 length: 14 amino acids. Trimming shortened V by 2 bases and J by 6 bases, and 14 bases separated the two germline ends. The CDR3 loop reads CASSLDGGAREQYF. CDR3 bases: TGTGCCAGCAGTTTAGATGGTGGGGCCCGCGAGCAGTACTTC.

The genes are TRBV7-2 and TRBJ2-5; 12 bases agree with TRBD2. Germline V gene data show CDR1 as SGHTA and CDR2 as FQGNSA. The CDR3 runs 14 residues. Trimming removed 5 bases from V and 5 bases from J; junction bases left unmatched: 3. The CDR3 coding sequence is TGTGCCAGCAGCCCTAGCGGGGGGGCTGAGACCCAGTACTTC. Encoded protein: CASSPSGGAETQYF.

This chain links TRBV13 with TRBJ2-1, with D perhaps matching TRBD1 (5 bases). The CDR3 length is 13 residues. The V gene lost 5 bases and the J gene lost 8 bases, with 13 bases spanning the gap. The V gene's germline CDR1 is PRHDT and CDR2 FYEKMQ (reference sequence). CDR3 nucleotide sequence: TGTGCCAGCAGCCCCCCGGACAATCATGAGCAGTTCTTC. It specifies CASSPPDNHEQFF.